This T cell receptor (beta chain) was sequenced in a study of blood T cell repertoires in COVID-19. Study-wide background: The United States, Italy and Spain were the sources of the acute and convalescent COVID-19 samples. Sources were T cells, B-cell-depleted T cells, or PBMCs; the material itself was cDNA or gDNA.

Patients in Seattle were enrolled during active infection, then followed longitudinally. The V gene lost 0 bases and the J gene lost 5 bases, with 11 bases spanning the gap. The CDR3 consists of 14 residues. Germline V gene sequence: CDR1 LNHDA, CDR2 SQIVND (reference sequence). Original handling: It was from reference gene primer amplification that nucleated cell counts were estimated. Profiling relied on immunoSEQ multiplex PCR, and the TCRdb table lists in-frame clones only, not all of them. Clone size and the V and J calls come from that table; the DNA yielded D and trimming. The sample holds 300,000 to 350,000 clones; roughly 90% are singletons and the top ten take roughly 2.9%.

The clonotype comes from a woman aged 25 to 45 with COVID-19, enrolled during active disease. Sequencing was carried out using peripheral blood. This chain connects TRBV19 to TRBJ2-7; unclear D gene. The CDR3 nucleotides are TGTGCCAGTAGTATAGATCTAGAGGTCCACGAGCAGTACTTC. This encodes CASSIDLEVHEQYF.